Below are 28 T cell receptor delta chains sequenced from a single sample in a study of gamma-delta chains in newborns, infants, children. TCRdb reanalyzed the reads using CATT. The table has about 4,200 delta-chain clones, less than 45% seen once. The sample consisted of blood. The source is a child who received the measles vaccine.

The CDR3 DNA reads as TGTGCTCTTGGGGAACTTTTTCTGCTTCCTATTTCACTGGGGGTTAAAGCTGCCGATAAACTCATCTTT. Its protein product is CALGELFLLPISLGVKAADKLIF. The V call is TRDV1, the J call TRDJ1; TRDD3 is a possible D gene (8 bases). Germline lookup yields CDR1 TSWWSYY and CDR2 QGS. Deletions cut 0 bases from V and 3 bases from J, with 35 bases between. This CDR3 is built from 23 residues.

This chain connects TRDV1 to TRDJ1, with TRDD3 matching 8 bases. CDR3 length: 22 amino acids. V lost 2 bases to trimming and J lost 0 bases; unmatched junction nucleotides: 23. Germline-derived CDR1 and CDR2 are TSWWSYY and QGS. CDR3 sequence: CALGETFRPPPTGGLNTDKLIF. The DNA for the CDR3 is TGTGCTCTTGGGGAAACGTTCCGTCCCCCCCCTACTGGGGGCCTAAACACCGATAAACTCATCTTT.

A few counts support this clone. The sample contains more than one DNA sequence encoding this CDR3. The CDR3 loop reads CAASARPYGTGLSYTDKLIF. CDR3 in DNA: TGTGCAGCAAGCGCGCGGCCCTATGGTACTGGGCTATCGTACACCGATAAACTCATCTTT. This chain joins TRAV29/DV5 and TRDJ1, with D maybe TRDD3 (6 bases). Between the trimmed V and J ends, which lost 0 bases and 0 bases, there was a span of 27 bases. The germline V gene has CDR1 NSMFDY and CDR2 ISSIKDK. The CDR3 is 20 residues long.

The CDR3 coding sequence is TGTGCTCTTGGGGTACTCGGCCTTCCTACGAGGGGGACGCAGGGAAAAAATAAACTCATCTTT. Its protein is CALGVLGLPTRGTQGKNKLIF. This chain connects TRDV1 to TRDJ1; 9 bases map to TRDD2. CDR1 is TSWWSYY and CDR2 is QGS in the germline V gene. The CDR3 is 21 amino acids. V gave up 4 bases and J gave up 6 bases; unmatched junction bases: 27.

The gene calls are TRDV3 and TRDJ1; 7 nucleotides line up with TRDD3. With 3 bases clipped from V and 0 bases from J, the junction kept 22 bases outside the gene matches. Germline V gene sequence: CDR1 TVYSNPD, CDR2 GDNSRS (reference sequence). This CDR3 is built from 19 residues. This CDR3 reads CALIYVLGAPNRDTDKLIF. In nucleotides, the CDR3 is TGTGCCTTAATCTACGTCCTGGGGGCTCCCAACCGGGACACCGATAAACTCATCTTT.

The rearrangement links TRDV3 to TRDJ3; 9 bases agree with TRDD3. The CDR3 runs 23 residues. Germline CDR1 and CDR2: TVYSNPD and GDNSRS (reference sequence). The CDR3: CASLSPFYYWGTKSSWDTRQMFF. The CDR3 DNA reads TGTGCTTCACTTTCCCCCTTTTATTACTGGGGGACTAAAAGCTCCTGGGACACCCGACAGATGTTTTTC.

Comment on this clone: This may come from a read error, since a much larger clone is one base off. V usage is TRDV1 and J usage is TRDJ1; 8 nucleotides align to TRDD3. V dropped 0 bases and J dropped 0; count of bases not matched to a gene: 21. The CDR3 extends over 22 amino acids. Germline V lookup: CDR1 TSWWSYY, CDR2 QGS. CDR3 in DNA: TGTGCTCTTGGGGAACTGGGCCTCCCTCCCATTGACTGGGGGCCTAACACCGATAAACTCATCTTT. Residues: CALGELGLPPIDWGPNTDKLIF.

The chain joins TRDV1 to TRDJ1; 12 nucleotides align to TRDD3. V was pared by 0 bases and J by 0 bases, with 14 bases of the junction left unmatched. The CDR3 has 21 amino acids. Germline V gives CDR1 TSWWSYY, CDR2 QGS. The CDR3 DNA follows: TGTGCTCTTGGGGAACTGTCCCCCGGATACTGGGGGATACTTCACACCGATAAACTCATCTTT. Protein product: CALGELSPGYWGILHTDKLIF.

In its sample, this clone was seen a few times. V is TRDV1 and J is TRDJ1; TRDD2 aligns across 8 bases. Germline-derived CDR1 and CDR2 are TSWWSYY and QGS. This CDR3 is 18 amino acids long. The ends lost 2 bases at V and 4 bases at J; junction bases unmatched: 15. The CDR3 sequence is CALGESLFLRSYNDKLIF. The CDR3 DNA follows: TGTGCTCTTGGGGAAAGTCTCTTCCTACGGTCCTACAACGATAAACTCATCTTT.

This clone has a handful of counts. A far larger clone is a single base away, which makes a read error likely. This CDR3 is also generated by other DNA sequences in the sample. The chain joins TRDV1 to TRDJ1; TRDD3 matches at 8 bases. CDR1 TSWWSYY and CDR2 QGS come from the germline V gene. Germline trimming cut 1 base from V and 2 bases from J; bases unmatched to any gene: 15. The CDR3 is 19 residues long. The CDR3 DNA is TGTGCTCTTGGGGAACAGGCCATATTGGGGGATGAGGGTACCGATAAACTCATCTTT. Protein: CALGEQAILGDEGTDKLIF.

This clone has a handful of counts. The V gene is TRDV1, the J gene TRDJ1; 10 bases line up with TRDD3. Losses at the gene ends were 2 bases for V and 0 bases for J; bases not matched to a gene: 15. The CDR3 totals 20 residues. Per germline, CDR1 TSWWSYY and CDR2 QGS. CDR3 DNA: TGTGCTCTTGGGGAAAGGGGATCAGGTAATACTGGGGGATACACCGATAAACTCATCTTT. It codes for CALGERGSGNTGGYTDKLIF.

This clone came up a few times. The chain uses TRDV1 and TRDJ1; 11 nucleotides agree with TRDD3. J was trimmed by 4 bases and V by 0 bases; bases with no gene match: 34. The V gene's germline CDR1 is TSWWSYY and CDR2 QGS. The CDR3 totals 26 residues. CDR3: CALGELIQGYSPSGYWGISWGDKLIF. CDR3 DNA sequence: TGTGCTCTTGGGGAACTGATTCAGGGGTATTCCCCCTCAGGGTACTGGGGGATAAGTTGGGGCGATAAACTCATCTTT.

Concerning this clone: This same CDR3 is encoded by further DNA sequences in the sample. V gene TRDV1 combines with J gene TRDJ1; TRDD3 agrees at 11 bases. CDR1 and CDR2 (germline): TSWWSYY, QGS. V was pared by 0 bases and J by 4 bases, with 16 bases of the junction left unmatched. This CDR3 spans 20 amino acids. CDR3 protein: CALGELILGDTLPYIDKLIF. The CDR3, as DNA: TGTGCTCTTGGGGAACTCATCTTGGGGGATACGCTGCCCTATATCGATAAACTCATCTTT.

To note about this clone: A clone one base away is much larger, so this may be a read error. The chain carries TRDV1 and TRDJ1, with 9 bases matching TRDD2. The CDR3 runs to 18 residues. CDR1 TSWWSYY and CDR2 QGS come from the germline V gene. CDR3 nucleotides: TGTGCTCTTGGGGAACTTACCTTCCTACTTCACTGGGCCGATAAACCCATCTTT. This codes for CALGELTFLLHWADKPIF.

The chain employs TRDV1 and TRDJ1; 9 bases align to TRDD3. The CDR3 has 23 amino acids. The V gene end was trimmed by 0 bases and the J gene end by 3 bases; junction bases not matched to a gene: 26. Germline CDR1 and CDR2: TSWWSYY and QGS. CDR3 loop: CALGELPTAVLCWGIEQPDKLIF. DNA for the CDR3: TGTGCTCTTGGGGAACTTCCTACAGCAGTTTTATGCTGGGGGATCGAACAGCCCGATAAACTCATCTTT.

V is TRAV29/DV5 and J is TRDJ1; D uncertain. This CDR3 contains 16 residues. Germline loops: CDR1 NSMFDY, CDR2 ISSIKDK. Between the trimmed V and J ends, which lost 4 bases and 3 bases, there was a span of 22 bases. The CDR3 nucleotides read TGTGCAGCAGGCGCGGGTCTCCATGGATCGGCCGATAAACTCATCTTT. It yields the protein CAAGAGLHGSADKLIF.

In its sample, this clone is large. V is TRDV1 and J is TRDJ1; 13 bases map to TRDD3. In germline, CDR1 is TSWWSYY, CDR2 QGS. The CDR3 loop spans 18 amino acids. The trim removed 2 bases at V and 2 bases at J, leaving 8 bases unmatched. The CDR3 DNA reads TGTGCTCTTGGGGAAGTCCTGTACTGGGGGATACGGACCGATAAACTCATCTTT. Its translation: CALGEVLYWGIRTDKLIF.

To note about this clone: This likely traces to a read error, being one base from a far larger clone. At the DNA level, this CDR3 is encoded by other sequences in the same sample as well. This chain uses TRDV3 with TRDJ1, with D possibly TRDD3 on 5 matching bases. The V end was cut by 0 bases, the J end by 1 base, with 18 bases between. CDR3 length equals 16 residues. Germline V gene lookup returns CDR1 TVYSNPD and CDR2 GDNSRS (reference sequence). The CDR3 loop reads CAFRGERWGTTDKLIF. CDR3 sequence (DNA): TGTGCCTTTAGAGGTGAAAGATGGGGAACCACCGATAAACTCATCTTT.

This clone was seen a handful of times. A far bigger clonotype differs at one base, so this is likely a read error. The chain uses TRDV1 and TRDJ1; no clear D gene. The CDR3 length is 16 residues. Trimming took 8 bases from V and 9 from J, leaving 28 bases between them. In germline, CDR1 is TSWWSYY, CDR2 QGS. The CDR3 nucleotides read TGTGCTCTTCCCTCACCTTTCCGCGGCGGTAGGGGTGAACTCATCTTT. It specifies CALPSPFRGGRGELIF.

The chain recombines TRDV1 with TRDJ2; no definite D call. Germline V gene sequence: CDR1 TSWWSYY, CDR2 QGS. CDR3 size: 18 residues. Trimming pared 2 bases from V and 1 base from J, leaving 17 bases between. CDR3 sequence reads: CALGEEEFRSSLTAQLFF. CDR3 nucleotides: TGTGCTCTTGGGGAAGAGGAATTTCGTTCCAGTTTGACAGCACAACTCTTCTTT.

This clone showed up just a few times. This likely stems from a read error, as it lies one base from a far larger clone. The same CDR3 also results from other DNA sequences found in this sample. The gene calls are TRDV1 and TRDJ1; 13 bases match TRDD3. The CDR3 is 22 amino acids. From germline, CDR1 is TSWWSYY and CDR2 QGS. The DNA for the CDR3 is TGTGCGCTTGGGGACCTTTCCTATCCCTTCCACTGGGGGATACGCAGTACCGATAAACTCATCTTT. Its translation: CALGDLSYPFHWGIRSTDKLIF.

A note on this clone: This clone may be a read error of a much larger clone one base away. The chain recombines TRAV29/DV5 with TRDJ3; no clear D. This CDR3 has 16 residues. Looked up from germline, CDR1 is NSMFDY and CDR2 is ISSIKDK. The V end was cut by 0 bases, the J end by 0 bases, with 7 bases between. Here the CDR3 reads CAASGVSSWDTRQMFF. CDR3 nucleotides: TGTGCAGCAAGCGGGGTCAGCTCCTGGGACACCCGACAGATGTTTTTC.

The rearrangement joins TRDV1 to TRDJ1, with D tentatively TRDD2 (9 bases). Trimming shortened V by 0 bases and J by 9 bases, and 38 bases separated the two germline ends. CDR1 TSWWSYY and CDR2 QGS come from the germline V gene. The CDR3 covers 22 residues. DNA of the CDR3: TGTGCTCTTGGGGAACTAAAAGCCCTTCCTACTAGTCATACACCGGGGGATAGAGAACTCATCTTT. Translating gives CALGELKALPTSHTPGDRELIF.

The V gene is TRDV1, the J gene TRDJ1, with 11 bases fitting TRDD3. The CDR3 has 17 amino acids. The germline gives CDR1 TSWWSYY, CDR2 QGS. V gave up 1 base and J gave up 7 bases; unmatched junction bases: 11. CDR3 DNA sequence: TGTGCTCTTGGGGAACCCTTCCTACTGGGGGATAGGGGTAAACTCATCTTT. Its translation is CALGEPFLLGDRGKLIF.

The chain couples TRDV3 to TRDJ1; unclear D gene. Trimming removed 3 bases at V and 5 bases at J, with 16 bases between. This CDR3 comprises 13 residues. Per germline, CDR1 TVYSNPD and CDR2 GDNSRS (reference sequence). For the CDR3, the DNA is TGTGCCTTCGGCCGGCAGACCGGAGATAAACTCATCTTT. Residues: CAFGRQTGDKLIF.

In this sample, this clone turned up a few times. A far more abundant clone sits one base away, making this likely a read error. Within the sample, other DNA sequences also encode this same CDR3. V is TRDV1 and J is TRDJ1; 9 bases match TRDD2. The CDR3 loop spans 20 amino acids. J was trimmed by 5 bases and V by 0 bases; bases with no gene match: 19. From germline, CDR1 is TSWWSYY and CDR2 QGS. Here the CDR3 reads CALGELSLPTGDCFCDKLIF. CDR3 in DNA: TGTGCTCTTGGGGAACTCAGCCTTCCTACGGGGGATTGCTTCTGTGATAAACTCATCTTT.

The chain carries TRDV1 and TRDJ1, with TRDD3 identical over 10 bases. Unmatched junction bases numbered 24, after V lost 4 bases and J lost 7 bases. Germline CDR1 is TSWWSYY and CDR2 is QGS. The CDR3 is 20 residues long. CDR3 in DNA: TGTGCTCTTGGGGCTGCTAAGCCTTCCTTTTTACTGGGGGATGACGTTAAACTCATCTTT. Amino acid sequence: CALGAAKPSFLLGDDVKLIF.

V usage is TRDV1 and J usage is TRDJ1, with D possibly TRDD2 on 6 matching bases. The V end was cut by 1 base, the J end by 9 bases, with 21 bases between. The V gene's germline CDR1 is TSWWSYY and CDR2 QGS. This CDR3 spans 16 amino acids. For the CDR3, the DNA is TGTGCTCTTGGGGAACCCACCTCCTACCCCGAAAAGCAACTCATCTTT. Protein sequence: CALGEPTSYPEKQLIF.